The 8 T cell receptor beta chains below were found in one sample sequenced in a study of control samples from healthy donors and cancer patients. Measured with immunoSEQ multiplex PCR; TCRdb has only the in-frame clones, and not every one. The sample consists of about 150,000 clones, about 94% of them appearing once. Sequenced input: blood. Receptors were obtained from a man aged 40-55 years in good health.

The table lists this clone with a count of one. This rearrangement joins TRBV7-2 to TRBJ1-1; D remains unclear. Germline CDR1 reads SGHTA; CDR2 reads FQGNSA. With 5 bases removed from V and 5 bases from J, the gap between germline ends came to 15 bases. This CDR3 has 14 residues. This chain's CDR3 is CASSLLLGWTEAFF. DNA for the CDR3: TGTGCCAGCAGCCTCCTTCTAGGGTGGACTGAAGCTTTCTTT.

This CDR3 is CASSYSDNGNTIYF. CDR3 bases: TGTGCCAGCAGTTACTCGGACAATGGCAACACCATATATTTT. The chain links TRBV6-5 to TRBJ1-3; a weak D match, TRBD1 (5 bases). V was clipped by 0 bases and J by 7 bases, with 10 bases between them. This CDR3 comprises 14 residues. CDR1 is MNHEY and CDR2 is SVGAGI in the germline V gene.

The sample holds one count of this clone. V gene TRBV4-1 combines with J gene TRBJ1-2; a possible D gene is TRBD1 (5 bases). Per germline, CDR1 MGHRA and CDR2 YSYEKL. Trimming shortened V by 0 bases and J by 4 bases, and 12 bases separated the two germline ends. The CDR3 covers 15 residues. CDR3 sequence reads: CASSQDLRDFYGYTF. CDR3 sequence (DNA): TGCGCCAGCAGCCAAGATCTGAGGGACTTCTATGGCTACACCTTC.

The chain combines TRBV6-5 with TRBJ1-1; TRBD1 agrees at 9 bases. CDR1 and CDR2 (germline): MNHEY, SVGAGI. This CDR3 region has 14 residues. After removal of 2 bases from V and 5 bases from J, the junction contained 3 bases not matched to a gene. CDR3: CASSYDRGGTEAFF. DNA of the CDR3: TGTGCCAGCAGTTACGACAGGGGGGGAACTGAAGCTTTCTTT.

The CDR3 nucleotides are TGTGCCAGCAGTTACCCGACAGGGGCCGGAGAGATAAATCAGCCCCAGCATTTT. As protein: CASSYPTGAGEINQPQHF. This sequence joins TRBV6-2 or TRBV6-3 and TRBJ1-5, with 8 bases identical to TRBD1. V gave up 2 bases and J gave up 4 bases; unmatched junction bases: 13. The CDR3 has 18 amino acids. From germline, CDR1 is MNHEY and CDR2 SVGEGT.

Only one count was recorded for this clone. The chain is built from TRBV3-1 (or the pseudogene TRBV3-2) and TRBJ1-4; TRBD1 agrees at 8 bases. CDR3 size: 16 residues. V gave up 2 bases and J gave up 3 bases; unmatched junction bases: 5. The germline CDR1 and CDR2 sequences are LGHDT and YNNKEL (reference sequence). The CDR3 DNA reads TGTGCCAGCAGCCAATCCACAGGGGGGTCTAATGAAAAACTGTTTTTT. Amino acids: CASSQSTGGSNEKLFF.

The CDR3 loop reads CASRGGEKLFF. CDR3 coding DNA: TGTGCCAGCAGAGGAGGTGAAAAACTGTTTTTT. The chain has TRBV12-3 or TRBV12-4 and TRBJ1-4, with D unclear. The CDR3 runs to 11 residues. V lost 6 bases and J lost 7, with 6 bases in between.

The rearrangement links TRBV5-1 to TRBJ2-3; the D call may be TRBD1 or TRBD2 (6 bases each). Deletions cut 4 bases from V and 9 bases from J, with 18 bases between. Germline V lookup: CDR1 SGHRS, CDR2 YFSETQ. The CDR3 consists of 14 residues. The DNA for the CDR3 is TGCGCCAGCAGCCCCAGAGGGGGGTCGGAGACGCAGTATTTT. Translated: CASSPRGGSETQYF.